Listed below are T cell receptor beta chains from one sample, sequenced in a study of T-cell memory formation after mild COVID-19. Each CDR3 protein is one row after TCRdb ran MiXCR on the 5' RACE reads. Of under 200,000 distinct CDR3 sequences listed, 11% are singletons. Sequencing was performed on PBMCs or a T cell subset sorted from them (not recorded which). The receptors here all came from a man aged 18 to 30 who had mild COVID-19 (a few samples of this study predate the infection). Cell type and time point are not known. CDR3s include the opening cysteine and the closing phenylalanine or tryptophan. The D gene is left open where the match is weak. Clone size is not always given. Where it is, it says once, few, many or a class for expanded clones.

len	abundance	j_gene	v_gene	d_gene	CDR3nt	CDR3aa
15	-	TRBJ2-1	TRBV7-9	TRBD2	TGTGCCAGCAGCGATAGCGGGGGCCCGAGGAATGAGCAGTTCTTC	CASSDSGGPRNEQFF
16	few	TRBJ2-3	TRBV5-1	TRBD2	TGCGCCAGCAGCTTGGGGATTAGCGGGGCAACAGATACGCAGTATTTT	CASSLGISGATDTQYF
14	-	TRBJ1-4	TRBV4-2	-	TGTGCCAGCAGCCAAGTATCTACTAATGAAAAACTGTTTTTT	CASSQVSTNEKLFF
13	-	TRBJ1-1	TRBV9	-	TGTGCCAGCAGCTCCGACACGGACACTGAAGCTTTCTTT	CASSSDTDTEAFF
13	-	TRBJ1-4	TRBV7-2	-	TGTGCCACCACCCGGGTCACTAATGAAAAACTGTTTTTT	CATTRVTNEKLFF
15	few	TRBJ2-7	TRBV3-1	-	TGTGCCAGCAGCCAAGTCGGGCAGGGCGACTCCGAGCAGTACTTC	CASSQVGQGDSEQYF
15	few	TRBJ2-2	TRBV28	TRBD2	TGTGCCAGCAGCTATAGCGGGCTCAAATCCGGGGAGCTGTTTTTT	CASSYSGLKSGELFF
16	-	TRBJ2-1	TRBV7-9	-	TGTGCCAGCAGGGATCCAGGGGTGGTCTCCTACAATGAGCAGTTCTTC	CASRDPGVVSYNEQFF
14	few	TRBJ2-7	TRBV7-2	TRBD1	TGTGCCAGCACCCGGGACAGGGAGACCTACGAGCAGTACTTC	CASTRDRETYEQYF
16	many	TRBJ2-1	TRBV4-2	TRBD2	TGTGCCAGCAGCCAGTGGACTAGCAATCAGGACAATGAGCAGTTCTTC	CASSQWTSNQDNEQFF
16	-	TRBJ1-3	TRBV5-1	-	TGCGCCAGCAGCTTGGCCTCGGGTGACTCTGGAAACACCATATATTTT	CASSLASGDSGNTIYF
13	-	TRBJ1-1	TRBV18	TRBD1	TGTGCCAGCTCGGGACAGTCGAACACTGAAGCTTTCTTT	CASSGQSNTEAFF
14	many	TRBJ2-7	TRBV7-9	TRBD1	TGTGCCAGCAGAGGGACAGAATCGCCCTACGAGCAGTACTTC	CASRGTESPYEQYF